The sequence of this TCR beta chain was determined in a study of kidney transplant recipient with SARS-CoV-2 infection. Trimming pared 0 bases from V and 5 bases from J, leaving 9 bases between. Germline assignment: CDR1 SGHKS and CDR2 YYEKEE (reference sequence). There are 14 residues in the CDR3. This clonotype was counted at least ten times. Each CDR3 protein is one row after TCRdb ran MiXCR on the reads. Here the sample spans roughly 250,000 distinct CDR3 sequences, about 28% being singletons. The clonotype originates from a male patient in his thirties who had COVID-19 and was a kidney transplant recipient. Some T cells may be supplied by the graft donor. This chain connects TRBV5-5 to TRBJ1-3; D call uncertain. The specimen comprised a blood sample, sampled at baseline and on roughly day 120 from a kidney transplant recipient. CDR3 residues: CASSLVPQRNTIYF. For the CDR3, the DNA is TGTGCCAGCAGCTTGGTACCGCAGAGAAACACCATATATTTT. Based on the CDR3 plus reference TRBV5-5 and TRBJ1-3, the full variable domain is DAGVTQSPTHLIKTRGQQVTLRCSPISGHKSVSWYQQVLGQGPQFIFQYYEKEERGRGNFPDRFSARQFPNYSSELNVNALLLGDSALYLCASSLVPQRNTIYFGEGSWLTVV.